Presented here are 28 T cell receptor beta chains from one specimen sequenced in a study of CXCR3-negative and CXCR3-positive naive CD8 T cells. Researchers prepared the TRB cDNA libraries using 5' RACE with UMI labels. TCRdb re-analyzed the 5' RACE reads; it lists each CDR3 protein once, without DNA. This table holds about 62,000 distinct CDR3 sequences. The sequenced material came from naive CXCR3- CD8+ T cells from blood. The subset is: CD45RO-CCR7+CD27+CD95- naive CD8+ T cells lacking CXCR3 (TNR3-). The receptors shown here come from a human donor in good health. Some clones in this sample may be carry-over from other donors' samples.

The chain joins TRBV20-1 to TRBJ1-1; TCRdb gives TRBD1 as the D gene, but with no DNA this cannot be confirmed. This CDR3 is 16 amino acids long. The germline gives CDR1 DFQATT, CDR2 SNEGSKA (reference sequence). The CDR3 protein is CSASPGVRVMNTEAFF.

This rearrangement joins TRBV20-1 to TRBJ2-7. This CDR3 region has 13 residues. CDR1 is DFQATT, CDR2 SNEGSKA, per germline (reference sequence). CDR3 in amino acids: CSAPAGRTYEQYF.

The V gene is TRBV6-5, the J gene TRBJ2-1; no DNA is available, so the TRBD1 call from TCRdb remains unchecked. From germline, CDR1 is MNHEY and CDR2 SVGAGI. The CDR3 is 15 amino acids. CDR3 protein: CASSYDTGHNNEQFF.

The gene calls are TRBV20-1 and TRBJ2-1; TCRdb returns TRBD2, unconfirmable since there is no DNA. The CDR3 is made up of 14 amino acids. The germline CDR1 and CDR2 sequences are DFQATT and SNEGSKA (reference sequence). CDR3 region: CSARSAEDYNEQFF.

This chain uses TRBV29-1 with TRBJ1-1; TCRdb selects TRBD1, and the lack of DNA leaves this call unchecked. The CDR3 consists of 11 residues. Germline V CDR1 and CDR2: SQVTM, ANQGSEA. CDR3 sequence: CSSRRNTEAFF.

This rearrangement joins TRBV29-1 to TRBJ2-3; TCRdb gives TRBD1 as the D gene, but with no DNA this cannot be confirmed. CDR3 size: 14 residues. CDR1 is SQVTM, CDR2 ANQGSEA, per germline. CDR3 amino acids: CSGVGTGSTDTQYF.

V and J are TRBV7-2 and TRBJ2-7; the D call from TCRdb, TRBD1, cannot be confirmed without DNA. Germline loops: CDR1 SGHTA, CDR2 FQGNSA. The CDR3 is 15 residues long. The CDR3 region is CASSYRDTVPYEQYF. The variable domain in full, with the rest retrieved from reference TRBV7-2 and TRBJ2-7, is GAGVSQSPSNKVTEKGKDVELRCDPISGHTALYWYRQSLGQGLEFLIYFQGNSAPDKSGLPSDRFSAERTGGSVSTLTIQRTQQEDSAVYLCASSYRDTVPYEQYFGPGTRLTVT.

The chain couples TRBV20-1 to TRBJ2-7; TCRdb proposes TRBD1, but this gene call is untestable without DNA. In germline, CDR1 is DFQATT, CDR2 SNEGSKA (reference sequence). The CDR3 contains 14 residues. The CDR3 is CSARVGEGTYEQYF.

The chain links TRBV19 to TRBJ1-2; the D gene TCRdb calls, TRBD1, cannot be checked with no DNA. CDR1 and CDR2 from the germline V gene are LNHDA and SQIVND (reference sequence). The CDR3 covers 15 residues. The CDR3 spells CASTPTQGGRYGYTF.

The V and J genes are TRBV20-1 and TRBJ2-7. Per germline, CDR1 DFQATT and CDR2 SNEGSKA (reference sequence). This CDR3 has 14 residues. The CDR3: CSARDYSLTYEQYF.

This rearrangement joins TRBV2 to TRBJ2-3; TCRdb picks TRBD2, but there is no DNA to check that call. This CDR3 spans 15 amino acids. The germline CDR1 and CDR2 sequences are SNHLY and FYNNEI. CDR3 loop: CASKEASGDADTQYF.

The chain recombines TRBV5-1 with TRBJ1-2; TCRdb's D gene call, TRBD1, goes unchecked for lack of DNA. Germline V lookup: CDR1 SGHRS, CDR2 YFSETQ. The CDR3 is made up of 15 amino acids. The CDR3 protein is CASSLGDRDNYGYTF. Combining the CDR3 with reference TRBV5-1 and TRBJ1-2 gives the whole variable domain KAGVTQTPRYLIKTRGQQVTLSCSPISGHRSVSWYQQTPGQGLQFLFEYFSETQRNKGNFPGRFSGRQFSNSRSEMNVSTLELGDSALYLCASSLGDRDNYGYTFGSGTRLTVV.

The rearrangement links TRBV9 to TRBJ2-7; TCRdb selects TRBD1, and the lack of DNA leaves this call unchecked. The CDR3 has 14 residues. CDR1 and CDR2 (germline): SGDLS, YYNGEE. CDR3 protein: CASSPGVSSYEQYF. The full variable domain, its missing parts supplied by reference TRBV9 and TRBJ2-7, is DSGVTQTPKHLITATGQRVTLRCSPRSGDLSVYWYQQSLDQGLQFLIQYYNGEERAKGNILERFSAQQFPDLHSELNLSSLELGDSALYFCASSPGVSSYEQYFGPGTRLTVT.

The chain couples TRBV11-3 to TRBJ2-5; TCRdb's D gene call, TRBD1, goes unchecked for lack of DNA. The germline V gene encodes CDR1 SGHNT and CDR2 YENEEA. This CDR3 has 16 residues. CDR3 protein: CDSSSDPGIRQETQYF.

The V call is TRBV18, the J call TRBJ2-7; lacking DNA, the TRBD1 call made by TCRdb goes unchecked. The CDR3 covers 16 residues. The V gene's germline CDR1 is KGHSH and CDR2 LQKENI. The CDR3 spells CASSGGTGGAVYEQYF.

The chain has TRBV7-6 and TRBJ1-5; absent DNA, TCRdb's TRBD1 call cannot be checked. The CDR3 loop spans 15 amino acids. The germline V gene has CDR1 SGHVS and CDR2 FNYEAQ. The CDR3 loop reads CASSVGTGNNQPQHF.

This sequence joins TRBV20-1 and TRBJ2-1; the D gene TCRdb calls, TRBD2, cannot be checked with no DNA. CDR1 and CDR2 (germline): DFQATT, SNEGSKA (reference sequence). The CDR3 runs to 17 residues. CDR3 region: CSARDIASGGPYNEQFF.

The genes are TRBV12-3 or TRBV12-4 and TRBJ2-2. This CDR3 contains 13 residues. Here the CDR3 reads CASSFTNTGELFF.

The CDR3: CASSQFPLKDTEAFF. The chain recombines TRBV14 with TRBJ1-1; TCRdb names TRBD1, which stays unverified in the absence of DNA. CDR1 is SGHDN, CDR2 FVKESK, per germline. CDR3 length: 15 residues.

This chain connects TRBV10-2 to TRBJ1-1. CDR3 length equals 12 residues. Germline V gives CDR1 WSHSY, CDR2 SAAADI. This chain's CDR3 is CASSDVGPEAFF.

This chain joins TRBV29-1 and TRBJ2-1; TCRdb returns TRBD1, unconfirmable since there is no DNA. The CDR3 contains 12 residues. Germline V gene lookup returns CDR1 SQVTM and CDR2 ANQGSEA. The CDR3: CSVPVWGAEQFF.

The V and J genes are TRBV7-3 and TRBJ2-1; without DNA, the TCRdb call of TRBD1 cannot be checked. This CDR3 spans 14 amino acids. Germline lookup yields CDR1 SGHTA and CDR2 FQGTGA. The CDR3: CASSDGVPHREQFF.

This chain joins TRBV12-3 or TRBV12-4 and TRBJ1-1. This CDR3 region has 13 residues. The CDR3 loop is CASSLATHTEAFF.

The chain joins TRBV7-9 to TRBJ2-1; checking the TCRdb D call of TRBD1 is not possible without DNA. The germline CDR1 and CDR2 sequences are SEHNR and FQNEAQ (reference sequence). CDR3 length: 15 amino acids. The CDR3: CASSVGTVAYNEQFF.

The rearrangement joins TRBV20-1 to TRBJ1-5. The germline V gene encodes CDR1 DFQATT and CDR2 SNEGSKA (reference sequence). The CDR3 totals 12 residues. CDR3 sequence reads: CSAKYSNQPQHF.

This CDR3 reads CASSPSGTILVHNEQFF. V gene TRBV7-3 combines with J gene TRBJ2-1; no DNA is available, so the TRBD2 call from TCRdb remains unchecked. The germline gives CDR1 SGHTA, CDR2 FQGTGA. The CDR3 extends over 17 amino acids.

This chain links TRBV6-5 with TRBJ1-4; TCRdb picks TRBD1, but there is no DNA to check that call. There are 15 residues in the CDR3. Germline CDR1 reads MNHEY; CDR2 reads SVGAGI. The CDR3 spells CASSYGVGGNEKLFF.

The rearrangement links TRBV7-9 to TRBJ2-7; TCRdb's D call of TRBD1 is untestable without DNA. Per germline, CDR1 SEHNR and CDR2 FQNEAQ (reference sequence). This CDR3 region has 15 residues. This chain's CDR3 is CASSLLEQGAREQYF.